Detailed here is one TCR beta chain. Its antigen is not identified. This entry is derived from a study of a mutant IDH1 vaccine in newly diagnosed glioma. In the study overall: Following radiotherapy alone, or alongside temozolomide cycles, vaccination was started after an interval of 4-6 weeks. General study results and limits: There were vaccine-induced immune responses in 85% to 95% of the patients. The authors found pseudoprogression apparently unrelated to changes in top peripheral T cell clonotypes.

Trimming stripped 4 bases from V and 3 bases from J, with 17 bases between. The CDR3 consists of 15 residues. CDR1 is SGHNT and CDR2 is YYREEE in the germline V gene (reference sequence). Time point noted: week 23, last vaccination. A single vaccine dose contained 300 ug of mutant IDH1 20-mer peptide, and topical imiquimod was used with it. Donor tumors were new WHO grade 3 or 4 IDH1-mutant, ATRX-lost astrocytomas. Profiled with immunoSEQ multiplex PCR; TCRdb holds only in-frame clones, not every one. The profile covers about 67,000 clones, with about 87% appearing a single time and more than 10% taken by the ten largest.

The sample here was PBMCs, taken from a glioma patient whose treatment included an IDH1 peptide vaccine. The sequence derives from a man between 18 and 29 years old with glioma. J is TRBJ2-7 and V is TRBV5-4; weak D call: TRBD2 (6 bases). CDR3 sequence: CASSQNRDSYYEQYF. CDR3 DNA: TGTGCCAGCAGCCAGAATCGGGACTCTTACTACGAGCAGTACTTC.